Listed below are T cell receptor beta chains from one sample, sequenced in a study of chemoradiotherapy in HPV16-positive cancers. TCRdb keeps only in-frame clones here, not all; method: immunoSEQ multiplex PCR. Here the sample spans under 85,000 clones, approximately 91% being singletons. The sequenced sample was blood, obtained from a patient who underwent chemoradiotherapy. The receptors derive from a human donor with HPV-associated anogenital cancer. Both conserved end residues are part of each CDR3. D genes are given only for firm matches. Expanded clones get a size class; other rows say once, few or many, or leave the size out.

>.|TRBV27|.|TRBJ2-2
CASSSLGELFF
TGTGCCAGCAGTTCTCTCGGGGAGCTGTTTTTT
>.|TRBV29-1|few|TRBJ1-1
CSVPKWTDNTEAFF
TGCAGCGTCCCCAAGTGGACAGACAACACTGAAGCTTTCTTT
>TRBD1|TRBV6-1|.|TRBJ2-5
CASKITGGETQYF
TGTGCCAGCAAGATAACAGGGGGGGAGACCCAGTACTTC
>.|TRBV5-8|.|TRBJ2-7
CASSVGRLYEQYF
TGTGCCAGCAGCGTAGGACGGCTCTACGAGCAGTACTTC
>.|TRBV4-2|.|TRBJ1-2
CASSQDYFMLANYGYTF
TGTGCCAGCAGCCAAGATTACTTTATGTTAGCTAACTATGGCTACACCTTC
>.|TRBV18|.|TRBJ2-2
CASSPSTTGELFF
TGTGCCAGCTCACCAAGTACAACCGGGGAGCTGTTTTTT
>.|TRBV5-8|.|TRBJ2-2
CASRPTGTGELFF
TGTGCCAGCAGGCCCACGGGCACCGGGGAGCTGTTTTTT
>.|TRBV18|once|TRBJ1-1
CASSAFDGGNTEAFF
TGTGCCAGCTCAGCATTCGACGGGGGGAACACTGAAGCTTTCTTT
>TRBD2|TRBV7-9|once|TRBJ2-1
CASSPVASGRGTYEQFF
TGTGCCAGCAGCCCAGTGGCTAGCGGGAGGGGAACCTATGAGCAGTTCTTC
>TRBD2|TRBV29-1|.|TRBJ2-3
CSVGSGRTTDTQYF
TGCAGCGTTGGAAGCGGGAGGACCACAGATACGCAGTATTTT
>.|TRBV2|.|TRBJ1-6
CASSPGTHSNSPLHF
TGTGCCAGCAGTCCCGGGACCCATAGTAATTCACCTCTCCACTTT
>TRBD2|TRBV6-5|.|TRBJ2-7
CASSYSASGVAYEQYF
TGTGCCAGCAGTTACTCGGCAAGCGGGGTCGCCTACGAGCAGTACTTC
>TRBD1|TRBV13|.|TRBJ2-7
CASSKGQGAYEQYF
TGTGCCAGCAGCAAGGGACAGGGGGCCTACGAGCAGTACTTC
>.|TRBV14|.|TRBJ2-1
CASRGTIDSYNEQFF
TGTGCCAGCAGAGGGACAATAGACTCCTACAATGAGCAGTTCTTC
>.|TRBV5-1|few|TRBJ1-1
CASSLGSITVNTEAFF
TGCGCCAGCAGCTTGGGTTCAATTACAGTGAACACTGAAGCTTTCTTT
>TRBD1|TRBV6-1|once|TRBJ2-4
CATVDRDKNIQYF
TGTGCCACCGTGGACAGGGACAAAAACATTCAGTACTTC
>.|TRBV5-1|.|TRBJ2-3
CASSLGWGLAKADTQYF
TGCGCCAGCAGCTTGGGCTGGGGGCTAGCGAAGGCAGATACGCAGTATTTT
>.|TRBV13|.|TRBJ1-1
CASSLISGRLQTEAFF
TGTGCCAGCAGCTTAATTAGTGGCCGGCTCCAGACTGAAGCTTTCTTT
>.|TRBV28|.|TRBJ1-2
CASSSTNYGYTF
TGTGCCAGCAGCTCTACTAACTATGGCTACACCTTC
>.|TRBV21-1|.|TRBJ2-7
CASSSGGCSHYYEQYF
TGTGCCAGCAGCAGCGGGGGGTGTTCCCACTACTACGAGCAGTACTTC
>.|TRBV6-1|.|TRBJ1-5
CASSVDRNNQPQHF
TGTGCCAGCAGCGTAGACAGGAACAATCAGCCCCAGCATTTT
>TRBD1|TRBV28|.|TRBJ1-1
CASKGAVTEAFF
TGTGCCAGCAAGGGGGCAGTCACTGAAGCTTTCTTT
>TRBD1|TRBV2|.|TRBJ2-1
CASSGQGAGEQFF
TGTGCCAGCAGTGGACAGGGGGCGGGTGAGCAGTTCTTC
>TRBD1|TRBV6-5|.|TRBJ1-6
CASSYRGRNSPLHF
TGTGCCAGCAGTTACAGGGGGCGGAATTCACCCCTCCACTTT
>.|TRBV6-5|.|TRBJ1-2
CASSETPVYGYTF
TGTGCCAGCAGCGAAACCCCAGTGTATGGCTACACCTTC
>.|TRBV7-9|.|TRBJ1-6
CASSLMGSPLHF
TGTGCCAGCAGCTTAATGGGGTCACCCCTCCACTTT
>.|TRBV10-1|.|TRBJ1-1
CASSRTENTEAFF
TGCGCCAGCAGCCGGACAGAGAACACTGAAGCTTTCTTT
>.|TRBV5-1|few|TRBJ1-1
CASSSDGFRVTEAFF
TGCGCCAGCAGCTCGGATGGCTTTAGGGTCACTGAAGCTTTCTTT
>.|TRBV28|.|TRBJ2-3
CASSPNDRGGADTQYF
TGTGCCAGCAGTCCCAATGACAGGGGAGGGGCAGATACGCAGTATTTT
>TRBD2|TRBV5-4|.|TRBJ2-1
CASFPWGGSYNEQFF
TGTGCCAGCTTCCCGTGGGGGGGGTCTTACAATGAGCAGTTCTTC
>.|TRBV6-5|few|TRBJ2-1
CASSTSYEQFF
TGTGCCAGCAGCACGAGCTATGAGCAGTTCTTC
>TRBD1|TRBV5-1|.|TRBJ2-5
CASSFRDRGQETQYF
TGCGCCAGCAGCTTCAGGGACAGGGGACAAGAGACCCAGTACTTC
>TRBD1|TRBV19|.|TRBJ2-7
CASSKGQGYEQYF
TGTGCCAGTAGTAAGGGACAGGGCTACGAGCAGTACTTC
>.|TRBV18|.|TRBJ1-1
CASSPREGTTEAFF
TGTGCCAGCTCACCGAGGGAGGGGACCACTGAAGCTTTCTTT
>TRBD1|TRBV14|.|TRBJ1-2
CASSRGTADGGDRGYTF
TGTGCCAGCAGCCGAGGGACAGCGGATGGTGGGGATCGAGGCTACACCTTC
>TRBD1|TRBV2|few|TRBJ2-1
CASRDRSRFDEQFF
TGTGCCAGCAGGGACAGGAGTAGATTTGATGAGCAGTTCTTC
>TRBD1|TRBV10-3|.|TRBJ2-3
CAISEPTGGIDTQYF
TGTGCCATCAGTGAGCCAACAGGGGGCATAGATACGCAGTATTTT
>.|TRBV5-1|once|TRBJ1-1
CASSLRGARNTEAFF
TGCGCCAGCAGCTTGAGGGGGGCCCGCAACACTGAAGCTTTCTTT
>TRBD2|TRBV4-1|.|TRBJ2-5
CASSQDAPLAGIVQGETQYF
TGCGCCAGCAGCCAAGATGCCCCACTAGCGGGAATTGTGCAAGGAGAGACCCAGTACTTC
>.|TRBV7-2|.|TRBJ2-1
CASSLGSYNEQFF
TGTGCCAGCAGCTTAGGGAGCTACAATGAGCAGTTCTTC
>.|TRBV10-2|.|TRBJ1-1
CASSDLLGFFPNTEAFF
TGCGCCAGCAGTGACCTCCTGGGGTTTTTCCCAAACACTGAAGCTTTCTTT
>.|TRBV6-6|.|TRBJ1-1
CASRGDSEAFF
TGTGCCAGCAGAGGTGACAGCGAAGCTTTCTTT
>TRBD1|TRBV2|.|TRBJ2-7
CASLTGMTYEQYF
TGTGCCAGTCTGACAGGGATGACCTACGAGCAGTACTTC
>TRBD1|TRBV7-9|.|TRBJ1-4
CASSDRTGINEKLFF
TGTGCCAGCAGCGACCGGACAGGGATAAATGAAAAACTGTTTTTT
>.|TRBV9|.|TRBJ1-2
CASSESPRDYGYTF
TGTGCCAGCAGCGAAAGTCCCAGGGACTATGGCTACACCTTC
>.|TRBV4-2|once|TRBJ1-1
CASSQVAQVGTEAFF
TGTGCCAGCAGCCAAGTAGCACAGGTGGGCACTGAAGCTTTCTTT
>.|TRBV4-1|.|TRBJ1-4
CASSQGRTGPEKLFF
TGCGCCAGCAGCCAAGGGAGGACTGGGCCCGAAAAACTGTTTTTT
>.|TRBV6-1|.|TRBJ1-6
CASSPQGSNSPLHF
TGTGCCAGCAGTCCACAGGGATCCAATTCACCCCTCCACTTT
>.|TRBV15|.|TRBJ2-5
CATSRAQGSQETQYF
TGTGCCACCAGCAGAGCCCAGGGGTCCCAAGAGACCCAGTACTTC
>.|TRBV20-1|.|TRBJ2-7
CSARGPGEQYF
TGCAGTGCTAGGGGACCTGGCGAGCAGTACTTC
>.|TRBV13|.|TRBJ1-5
CASSQGGGNQPQHF
TGTGCCAGCAGCCAGGGAGGGGGCAATCAGCCCCAGCATTTT
>.|TRBV21-1|.|TRBJ1-1
CASTPDGNTEAFF
TGTGCCAGCACCCCGGACGGGAACACTGAAGCTTTCTTT
>.|TRBV6-1|.|TRBJ2-7
CASMGRVEQYF
TGTGCCAGCATGGGGCGGGTCGAGCAGTACTTC
>TRBD1|TRBV7-2|.|TRBJ2-7
CASSSDRGAYEQYF
TGTGCCAGCAGCTCCGACAGGGGAGCCTACGAGCAGTACTTC
>TRBD2|TRBV5-1|.|TRBJ2-7
CASSVAGGSEQYF
TGCGCCAGCAGCGTGGCCGGGGGGAGCGAGCAGTACTTC
>.|TRBV10-3|.|TRBJ1-2
CAISESEDCYTF
TGTGCCATCAGTGAGTCGGAAGATTGCTACACCTTC